The 21 T cell receptor beta chains below all came from one sample that was sequenced in a study of control samples from healthy donors and cancer patients. The assay was immunoSEQ multiplex PCR, and TCRdb's table has in-frame clones only and misses some. The sample lists 95,000 to 100,000 clones; more than 85% were seen once. The sequenced sample was blood. The receptors stem from a man aged 25 to 40 in good health.

The CDR3 spells CATSQGAYSNQPQHF. For the CDR3, the DNA is TGTGCCACCTCACAGGGAGCCTATAGCAATCAGCCCCAGCATTTT. This chain connects TRBV19 to TRBJ1-5; weak D call: TRBD1 (6 bases). V was cut by 10 bases and J by 0 bases, with 16 bases left in between. Germline V lookup: CDR1 LNHDA, CDR2 SQIVND (reference sequence). The CDR3 totals 15 residues.

The chain couples TRBV30 to TRBJ2-3; either TRBD1 or TRBD2 may supply D (7 bases each). Trimming took off 2 bases at V and 8 bases at J, with 11 bases between the two ends. CDR3 length: 12 residues. Germline assignment: CDR1 GTSNPN and CDR2 SVGIG (reference sequence). CDR3 sequence (DNA): TGTGCCTGGAGTCAGGGGGGGGGTACGCAGTATTTT. Translated: CAWSQGGGTQYF.

The V gene is TRBV10-1, the J gene TRBJ2-5, with D possibly matching TRBD2 (6 bases). CDR1 is WNHNN and CDR2 is SYGVQD in the germline V gene (reference sequence). The CDR3 has 13 residues. The V gene lost 2 bases and the J gene lost 7 bases, with 11 bases spanning the gap. The CDR3 is CASSERPGGTQYF. The DNA of the CDR3 is TGCGCCAGCAGTGAGAGGCCCGGGGGGACCCAGTACTTC.

The V and J genes are TRBV5-1 and TRBJ2-5; TRBD2 aligns across 8 bases. After removal of 6 bases from V and 5 bases from J, the junction contained 12 bases not matched to a gene. The CDR3 contains 15 residues. In germline, CDR1 is SGHRS, CDR2 YFSETQ. CDR3 residues: CASNRREGGIETQYF. The CDR3 coding sequence is TGCGCCAGCAACCGACGGGAGGGTGGTATCGAGACCCAGTACTTC.

The gene calls are TRBV12-3 or TRBV12-4 and TRBJ1-1, with D perhaps matching TRBD1 (5 bases). This CDR3 comprises 12 residues. The germline V and J ends were trimmed by 4 bases and 7 bases, with 10 bases remaining between them. CDR3 loop: CASSWDVGEAFF. DNA of the CDR3: TGTGCCAGCAGTTGGGACGTTGGTGAAGCTTTCTTT.

The V and J genes are TRBV6-4 and TRBJ1-1; D ambiguous. The V end was cut by 0 bases, the J end by 5 bases, with 10 bases between. Germline CDR1 reads MRHNA; CDR2 reads SNTAGT. The CDR3 has 14 amino acids. This CDR3 is CASSDSSRGTEAFF. The CDR3 bases are TGTGCCAGCAGTGACTCGTCGCGGGGTACTGAAGCTTTCTTT.

This clone has just one count. The chain has TRBV11-2 and TRBJ1-1, with D unresolved. Germline loops: CDR1 SGHAT, CDR2 FQNNGV. V was shortened by 6 bases and J by 6 bases, with 17 bases between the two germline ends. This CDR3 contains 14 residues. The CDR3 spells CASRREAAIAEAFF. CDR3 DNA: TGTGCCAGCAGAAGAGAGGCTGCGATCGCTGAAGCTTTCTTT.

The genes are TRBV2 and TRBJ1-5, with D hard to call. The CDR3 has 13 residues. With 6 bases removed from V and 4 bases from J, the gap between germline ends came to 10 bases. Germline lookup yields CDR1 SNHLY and CDR2 FYNNEI. This CDR3 is CASRSRVNQPQHF. The CDR3 nucleotides read TGTGCCAGCAGGTCTAGGGTGAATCAGCCCCAGCATTTT. Using reference TRBV2 and TRBJ1-5 for the parts outside the CDR3, the full variable domain is EPEVTQTPSHQVTQMGQEVILRCVPISNHLYFYWYRQILGQKVEFLVSFYNNEISEKSEIFDDQFSVERPDGSNFTLKIRSTKLEDSAMYFCASRSRVNQPQHFGDGTRLSIL.

The count of this clone is one. The chain has TRBV19 and TRBJ2-6, with no clear D. CDR1 and CDR2 from the germline V gene are LNHDA and SQIVND (reference sequence). Trimming removed 2 bases at V and 0 bases at J, with 5 bases between. The CDR3 loop spans 15 amino acids. The CDR3 loop is CASSIRYSGANVLTF. DNA of the CDR3: TGTGCCAGTAGTATACGGTACTCTGGGGCCAACGTCCTGACTTTC. Variable domain in full (rest from reference TRBV19 and TRBJ2-6): DGGITQSPKYLFRKEGQNVTLSCEQNLNHDAMYWYRQDPGQGLRLIYYSQIVNDFQKGDIAEGYSVSREKKESFPLTVTSAQKNPTAFYLCASSIRYSGANVLTFGAGSRLTVL.

The CDR3 coding sequence is TGTGCCACCTCGGGTGGGAATGAGCAGTTCTTC. This encodes CATSGGNEQFF. The rearrangement joins TRBV6-4 to TRBJ2-1; no clear D gene. The CDR3 runs to 11 residues. Trimming left V 10 bases short and J 7 bases short, with 11 bases between. Germline-derived CDR1 and CDR2 are MRHNA and SNTAGT.

The gene calls are TRBV11-1 and TRBJ2-5, with 8 positions matching TRBD2. Germline V gene data show CDR1 as SGHAT and CDR2 as FQDESV (reference sequence). The CDR3 is made up of 15 amino acids. With 6 bases clipped from V and 4 bases from J, the junction kept 10 bases outside the gene matches. This chain's CDR3 is CASSLNSGGVETQYF. In DNA, the CDR3 is TGTGCCAGCAGTCTAAATTCGGGGGGGGTAGAGACCCAGTACTTC.

Notes on this clone: Relative to the germline gene, one junction end is altered; a read error may explain this. The chain is built from TRBV9 and TRBJ2-1; TRBD2 agrees at 10 bases. The germline gives CDR1 SGDLS, CDR2 YYNGEE. This CDR3 is built from 13 residues. CDR3 nucleotides: TGTGCCAGCAGCGGGATAGGACTAGCGGACCCGATCTTC. Protein sequence: CASSGIGLADPIF. Full variable domain (outside the CDR3, taken from reference TRBV9 and TRBJ2-1): DSGVTQTPKHLITATGQRVTLRCSPRSGDLSVYWYQQSLDQGLQFLIQYYNGEERAKGNILERFSAQQFPDLHSELNLSSLELGDSALYFCASSGIGLADPIFGPGTRLTVL.

This clone came up a few times. The chain carries TRBV4-1 and TRBJ2-1; no firm D call. Germline lookup yields CDR1 MGHRA and CDR2 YSYEKL. V dropped 1 base and J dropped 2 bases, with 6 bases sitting between them. The CDR3 extends over 14 amino acids. The CDR3 DNA reads TGCGCCAGCAGCCAAGTCGGCGCCTACAATGAGCAGTTCTTC. It encodes CASSQVGAYNEQFF.

The chain uses TRBV19 and TRBJ2-1, with 8 bases aligning to TRBD1. The length of the CDR3 is 16 residues. CDR1 LNHDA and CDR2 SQIVND come from the germline V gene (reference sequence). With 3 bases clipped from V and 6 bases from J, the junction kept 10 bases outside the gene matches. The CDR3 loop is CASSILGTGNTNEQFF. The CDR3 DNA reads as TGTGCCAGTAGTATCCTCGGGACAGGCAATACCAATGAGCAGTTCTTC.

With respect to this clone: A junction boundary mismatches the germline segment, possibly from a read error. This chain uses TRBV19 with TRBJ2-1, with 9 bases aligning to TRBD2. Germline lookup yields CDR1 LNHDA and CDR2 SQIVND (reference sequence). The CDR3 has 15 residues. Written as DNA, the CDR3 is TGTGCCGGTAGTATAGCCCTAGCGGGACTATCGGAGCAGTTCTTC. Encoded protein: CAGSIALAGLSEQFF.

The J gene is TRBJ1-3, the V gene TRBV6-2 or TRBV6-3; no clear D. Germline CDR1 MNHEY, CDR2 SVGEGT. CDR3 size: 16 residues. The ends were cut back, 0 bases at V and 0 bases at J, with 9 bases in the middle. The CDR3 DNA sequence: TGTGCCAGCAGTTACTCGCCTCGGAGCTCTGGAAACACCATATATTTT. Residues: CASSYSPRSSGNTIYF.

The chain recombines TRBV7-2 with TRBJ1-5, with unresolved D. CDR1 is SGHTA and CDR2 is FQGNSA in the germline V gene. The CDR3 has 15 residues. Trimming left V 5 bases short and J 3 bases short, with 14 bases between. This CDR3 is CASSPQPATNQPQHF. CDR3 bases: TGTGCCAGCAGCCCACAGCCCGCGACCAATCAGCCCCAGCATTTT.

The chain recombines TRBV12-5 with TRBJ2-5; 8 nucleotides align to TRBD2. The CDR3 loop spans 16 amino acids. CDR1 and CDR2 from the germline V gene are LGHNT and FRNRAP. V lost 2 bases, J lost 0 bases, and 5 bases stayed unmatched. CDR3 bases: TGTGCTAGTGGTTTGTCGCCTAGCGGGTACCAAGAGACCCAGTACTTC. Amino acid sequence: CASGLSPSGYQETQYF. The full variable domain, completed using reference TRBV12-5 and TRBJ2-5, is DARVTQTPRHKVTEMGQEVTMRCQPILGHNTVFWYRQTMMQGLELLAYFRNRAPLDDSGMPKDRFSAEMPDATLATLKIQPSEPRDSAVYFCASGLSPSGYQETQYFGPGTRLLVL.

This clone was counted once. The rearrangement joins TRBV29-1 to TRBJ2-2; 10 bases are shared with TRBD2. Trimming removed 7 bases from V and 4 bases from J; junction bases left unmatched: 6. Germline V lookup: CDR1 SQVTM, CDR2 ANQGSEA. This CDR3 contains 14 residues. The CDR3 DNA reads TGCAGCGCCGAACTAGCGGGGAGCACCGGGGAGCTGTTTTTT. Translating it yields CSAELAGSTGELFF.

V gene TRBV5-8 combines with J gene TRBJ2-1, with TRBD2 identical over 8 bases. This CDR3 has 15 residues. The germline V gene encodes CDR1 SGHTS and CDR2 YDEGEE. The ends lost 5 bases at V and 2 bases at J; junction bases unmatched: 6. CDR3 sequence: CASRPGLGTYNEQFF. DNA for the CDR3: TGTGCCAGCAGACCGGGACTAGGCACCTACAATGAGCAGTTCTTC.

The chain combines TRBV9 with TRBJ1-1, with D hard to call. V lost 3 bases, J lost 6 bases, and 12 bases lay in between. The V gene's germline CDR1 is SGDLS and CDR2 YYNGEE. The CDR3 runs 13 residues. The CDR3 bases are TGTGCCAGCAGCGGAGACGTCGATTCTGAAGCTTTCTTT. Protein sequence: CASSGDVDSEAFF.